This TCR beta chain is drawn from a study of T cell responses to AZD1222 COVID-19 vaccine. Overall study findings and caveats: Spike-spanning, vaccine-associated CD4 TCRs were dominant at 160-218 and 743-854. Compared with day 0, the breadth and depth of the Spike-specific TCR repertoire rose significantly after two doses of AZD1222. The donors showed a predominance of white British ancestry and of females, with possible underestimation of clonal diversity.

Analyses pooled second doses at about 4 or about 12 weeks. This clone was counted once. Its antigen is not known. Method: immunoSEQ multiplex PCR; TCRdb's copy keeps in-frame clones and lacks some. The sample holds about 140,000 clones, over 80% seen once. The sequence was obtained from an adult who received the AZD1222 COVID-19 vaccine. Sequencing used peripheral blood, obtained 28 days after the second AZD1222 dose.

DNA of the CDR3: TGCGCCAGCAGCCAAGGACGGGGGAGCGAGCAGTTCTTC. This translates into CASSQGRGSEQFF. The J gene is TRBJ2-1, the V gene TRBV4-3, with D tentatively TRBD2 (6 bases). This CDR3 is built from 13 residues. Germline V lookup: CDR1 LGHNA, CDR2 YSLEER. Trimming pared 1 base from V and 10 bases from J, leaving 11 bases between.